The rows below give T cell receptor beta chains drawn from one sample of a study of response to subunit inactivated influenza vaccine. TCRdb fed the RT-PCR reads into MiXCR, producing one record per CDR3 protein. The sample holds around 470,000 distinct CDR3 sequences, 6% to 9% seen once. The sample here was PBMCs from blood, taken 23 months after vaccination. These receptors were taken from a man aged 50-75 years who received an inactivated influenza vaccine. Both conserved end residues are part of each CDR3.

v_call,j_call,cdr3_aa
TRBV20-1,TRBJ1-2,CSASPQGVGYGYTF
TRBV5-1,TRBJ2-5,CASSLATPRETQYF
TRBV11-2,TRBJ2-5,CASSSGTSGSWETQYF
TRBV5-1,TRBJ2-1,CASSLELAGGADEQFF
TRBV5-1,TRBJ1-4,CASRREGSTNEKLFF
TRBV29-1,TRBJ2-7,CSVKGQDSYEQYF
TRBV12-3/TRBV12-4,TRBJ2-7,CASSSGALGAYEQYF
TRBV7-2,TRBJ2-3,CASSWDLTDTQYF
TRBV15,TRBJ2-1,CATSRSGSRGNEQFF
TRBV7-9,TRBJ1-2,CASSPLSGTGYTF
TRBV5-1,TRBJ2-1,CASCQAGGMGNEQFF
TRBV4-1,TRBJ2-1,CASSQIGGSREQFF
TRBV27,TRBJ2-6,CASRPWSRRESSGANVLTF
TRBV11-2,TRBJ2-6,CASSLVGTSNSGANVLTF
TRBV7-2,TRBJ2-7,CASSRQQGRWPYEQYF
TRBV27,TRBJ2-7,CASSTTVSSTYEQYF
TRBV11-2,TRBJ2-7,CASSSPRTSGSYEQYF
TRBV6-2/TRBV6-3,TRBJ1-1,CASSQGNTEAFF
TRBV6-1,TRBJ1-3,CASSEDNSPSGNTIYF
TRBV18,TRBJ2-4,CASSHGTVRNIQYF
TRBV12-3/TRBV12-4,TRBJ1-4,CASTRQGEGEKLFF
TRBV7-9,TRBJ1-2,CARSLDNSGFGYTF
TRBV28,TRBJ2-2,CASSLAGEVTGELFF
TRBV7-2,TRBJ1-3,CASRERGGSGWNTIYF
TRBV24-1,TRBJ2-3,CATSENMVDTQYF
TRBV21-1,TRBJ2-5,CASSTPRRAPLIQETQYF